This passage covers 14 T cell receptor beta chains from one sample sequenced in a study of control samples from healthy donors and cancer patients. TCRdb's table, derived via immunoSEQ multiplex PCR, lists solely in-frame clones and lacks some. The table shows roughly 450,000 clones, with about nine tenths occurring only once. Source material: PBMCs. Receptor source: a middle-aged man with head and neck cancer.

The V and J genes are TRBV2 and TRBJ1-5, with TRBD1 as a possible D gene (5 bases). Germline CDR1 is SNHLY and CDR2 is FYNNEI. Trimming took off 7 bases at V and 5 bases at J, with 12 bases between the two ends. The CDR3 covers 13 residues. The CDR3 DNA is TGTGCCAGCAATGTGGACACGCATCAGCCCCAGCATTTT. Protein: CASNVDTHQPQHF. Variable domain in full (rest from reference TRBV2 and TRBJ1-5): EPEVTQTPSHQVTQMGQEVILRCVPISNHLYFYWYRQILGQKVEFLVSFYNNEISEKSEIFDDQFSVERPDGSNFTLKIRSTKLEDSAMYFCASNVDTHQPQHFGDGTRLSIL.

The J gene is TRBJ2-7, the V gene TRBV19; 8 positions agree with TRBD2. This CDR3 has 17 amino acids. Losses at the gene ends were 6 bases for V and 0 bases for J; bases not matched to a gene: 13. Germline CDR1 and CDR2: LNHDA and SQIVND (reference sequence). CDR3 protein: CASSTSGGQGSSYEQYF. The CDR3 DNA sequence: TGTGCCAGTAGCACTTCGGGGGGGCAGGGGAGCTCCTACGAGCAGTACTTC. The variable domain in full, completed from reference TRBV19 and TRBJ2-7, reads DGGITQSPKYLFRKEGQNVTLSCEQNLNHDAMYWYRQDPGQGLRLIYYSQIVNDFQKGDIAEGYSVSREKKESFPLTVTSAQKNPTAFYLCASSTSGGQGSSYEQYFGPGTRLTVT.

CDR3 sequence (DNA): TGCAGCGTTGAGGTGACAGGGGGCACTGAAGCTTTCTTT. It codes for CSVEVTGGTEAFF. This sequence joins TRBV29-1 and TRBJ1-1; 9 nucleotides match TRBD1. The CDR3 runs 13 residues. J gave up 4 bases and V 3 bases, and 3 bases lay outside the gene matches. CDR1 and CDR2 (germline): SQVTM, ANQGSEA.

The V and J genes are TRBV3-1 (or the pseudogene TRBV3-2) and TRBJ2-4; 10 bases align to TRBD1. CDR1 is LGHDT and CDR2 is YNNKEL in the germline V gene (reference sequence). The CDR3 length is 14 residues. J was trimmed by 8 bases and V by 4 bases; bases with no gene match: 5. Written as DNA, the CDR3 is TGTGCCAGCAGCCCCCGGACAGGGGGGTACATTCAGTACTTC. Its translation: CASSPRTGGYIQYF.

The chain carries TRBV28 and TRBJ2-3, with 9 bases that match TRBD2. The V gene's germline CDR1 is MDHEN and CDR2 SYDVKM. The V segment lost 6 bases and the J segment 4 bases; nucleotides outside the gene matches: 17. CDR3 length: 18 residues. The CDR3 here is CASRGAGGPVNLPDTQYF. The CDR3 bases are TGTGCCAGCAGGGGGGCGGGAGGGCCAGTCAATCTGCCAGATACGCAGTATTTT.

This clone was observed a single time. J is TRBJ2-1 and V is TRBV6-5; no definite D call. CDR3 length equals 14 residues. Per the germline V gene, CDR1 is MNHEY and CDR2 is SVGAGI. Deletions cut 7 bases from V and 0 bases from J, with 10 bases between. The CDR3 DNA reads as TGTGCCAGCACCTGGGGAAGCTCCTACAATGAGCAGTTCTTC. Translation: CASTWGSSYNEQFF.

The chain has TRBV11-3 and TRBJ1-2; D is unclear. Germline CDR1 is SGHNT and CDR2 is YENEEA. V lost 2 bases to trimming and J lost 0 bases, with 10 bases between them. The CDR3 consists of 15 residues. Here the CDR3 reads CASSLRRLPNYGYTF. The CDR3 DNA follows: TGTGCCAGCAGCTTAAGGAGGCTCCCTAACTATGGCTACACCTTC.

V is TRBV30 and J is TRBJ1-1, with D tentatively TRBD1 (5 bases). The CDR3 spans 12 residues. Germline values: CDR1 GTSNPN, CDR2 SVGIG (reference sequence). V shed 5 bases and J shed 1 base, with 8 bases lying between them. The CDR3 is CAWVGENTEAFF. The CDR3 nucleotides read TGTGCCTGGGTGGGGGAGAACACTGAAGCTTTCTTT.

V is TRBV19 and J is TRBJ2-3, with TRBD2 identical over 16 bases. V trimming: 6 bases; J trimming: 4 bases; junction bases outside the gene matches: 7. The V gene's germline CDR1 is LNHDA and CDR2 SQIVND (reference sequence). The CDR3 is 17 residues long. The CDR3 nucleotides are TGTGCCAGTAGAACGGGACTAGCGGGAGGGTGGTCAGATACGCAGTATTTT. Its protein product is CASRTGLAGGWSDTQYF.

The chain uses TRBV5-8 and TRBJ2-7; D remains ambiguous. Deletions cut 5 bases from V and 0 bases from J, with 6 bases between. The length of the CDR3 is 12 residues. Germline V lookup: CDR1 SGHTS, CDR2 YDEGEE. Here the CDR3 reads CASRLSSYEQYF. For the CDR3, the DNA is TGTGCCAGCAGACTCAGCTCCTACGAGCAGTACTTC.

The genes are TRBV28 and TRBJ2-3, with 8 bases aligning to TRBD2. Trimming at V came to 4 bases and at J to 3 bases, leaving 6 bases not matched to a gene. The CDR3 is 15 amino acids. Germline CDR1 is MDHEN and CDR2 is SYDVKM. CDR3 in amino acids: CASSYERGSTDTQYF. The CDR3 bases are TGTGCCAGCAGTTACGAGCGGGGGAGTACAGATACGCAGTATTTT.

V gene TRBV18 combines with J gene TRBJ2-7; D not certain. Germline CDR1 is KGHSH and CDR2 is LQKENI. With 4 bases removed from V and 4 bases from J, the gap between germline ends came to 11 bases. CDR3 length: 13 amino acids. CDR3 protein: CASSRPGGYEQYF. The CDR3 coding sequence is TGTGCCAGCTCACGACCGGGTGGATACGAGCAGTACTTC.

The chain has TRBV28 and TRBJ1-3; no clear D gene. Germline V CDR1 and CDR2: MDHEN, SYDVKM. The CDR3 loop spans 11 amino acids. V was pared by 3 bases and J by 3 bases, with 0 bases between. The CDR3 sequence: CASSFGNTIYF. As DNA, the CDR3 is TGTGCCAGCAGTTTTGGAAACACCATATATTTT.

The chain recombines TRBV11-2 with TRBJ1-5; 9 nucleotides align to TRBD1. After removal of 1 base from V and 7 bases from J, the junction contained 5 bases not matched to a gene. Per germline, CDR1 SGHAT and CDR2 FQNNGV. The CDR3 loop spans 15 amino acids. DNA of the CDR3: TGTGCCAGCAGCTTAGGGGGACAGGGTTGGCAGCCCCAGCATTTT. This encodes CASSLGGQGWQPQHF.